This TCR beta chain was retrieved from a study of T cell changes during pregnancy in multiple sclerosis. Some clones are missing from TCRdb's copy, which holds only in-frame ones; the method was immunoSEQ multiplex PCR. The table records tens of thousands of clones, around 93% of them present only once. This CDR3 spans 13 amino acids. The germline V gene encodes CDR1 MNHNY and CDR2 SVGAGI (reference sequence). Trimming removed 10 bases from V and 1 base from J; junction bases left unmatched: 4. The sequencing here drew on CD4+ T cells from peripheral blood mononuclear cells, taken after pregnancy. This receptor was taken from a female donor with multiple sclerosis, enrolled in a pregnancy study. The chain uses TRBV6-6 and TRBJ1-1; 9 nucleotides match TRBD1. CDR3 DNA: TGTGCCATCGGACAGGGGAAGAACACTGAAGCTTTCTTT. Protein product: CAIGQGKNTEAFF.